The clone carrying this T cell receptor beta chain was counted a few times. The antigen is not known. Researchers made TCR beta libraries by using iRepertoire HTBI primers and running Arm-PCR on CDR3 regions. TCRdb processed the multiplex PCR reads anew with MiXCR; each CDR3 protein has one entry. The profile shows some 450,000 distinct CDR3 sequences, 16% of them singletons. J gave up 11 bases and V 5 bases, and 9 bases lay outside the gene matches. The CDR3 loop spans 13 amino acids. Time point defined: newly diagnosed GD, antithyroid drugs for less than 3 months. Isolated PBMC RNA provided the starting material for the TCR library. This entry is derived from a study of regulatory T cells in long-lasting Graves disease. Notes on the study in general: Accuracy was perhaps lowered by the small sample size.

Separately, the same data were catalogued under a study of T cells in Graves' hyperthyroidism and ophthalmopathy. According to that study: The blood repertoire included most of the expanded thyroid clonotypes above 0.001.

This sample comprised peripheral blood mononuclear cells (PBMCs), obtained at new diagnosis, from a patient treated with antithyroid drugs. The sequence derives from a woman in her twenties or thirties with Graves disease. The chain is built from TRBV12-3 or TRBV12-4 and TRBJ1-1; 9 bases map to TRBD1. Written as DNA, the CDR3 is TGTGCCAGCAGTGAACTCCAACAGGGGGCGGCTTTCTTT. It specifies CASSELQQGAAFF.